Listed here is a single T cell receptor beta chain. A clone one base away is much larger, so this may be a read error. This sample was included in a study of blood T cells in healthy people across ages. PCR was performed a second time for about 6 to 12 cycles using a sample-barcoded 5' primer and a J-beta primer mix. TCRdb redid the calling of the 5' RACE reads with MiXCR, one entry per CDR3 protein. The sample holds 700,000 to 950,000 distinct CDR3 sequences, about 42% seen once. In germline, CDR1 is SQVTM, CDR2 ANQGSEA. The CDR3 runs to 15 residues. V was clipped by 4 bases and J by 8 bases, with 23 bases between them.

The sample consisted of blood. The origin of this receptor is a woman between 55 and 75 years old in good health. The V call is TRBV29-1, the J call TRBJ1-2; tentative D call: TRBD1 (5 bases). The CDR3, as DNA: TGCAGCGTTGGAGAAGACAGAGGGCAGGGTTGGGGCTACACCTTC. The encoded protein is CSVGEDRGQGWGYTF.